These 13 T cell receptor beta chains originate from one sample sequenced in a study of cytomegalovirus exposure and HLA in healthy donors. PCR amplification relied on 60 Vbeta primers (plus 13 Jbeta primers). Some clones are missing from TCRdb's copy, which holds only in-frame ones; the method was immunoSEQ multiplex PCR. The table records 250,000 or so clones, 85% of them present only once. Sequencing was done on a sample of PBMCs. These receptors were taken from a human donor in good health.

This chain links TRBV30 with TRBJ2-5; 10 nucleotides line up with TRBD1. CDR3 length: 12 amino acids. Germline assignment: CDR1 GTSNPN and CDR2 SVGIG (reference sequence). With 7 bases clipped from V and 6 bases from J, the junction kept 5 bases outside the gene matches. The CDR3 DNA is TGTGCCTTAAGACAGGGGGCGAAGACCCAGTACTTC. Translating gives CALRQGAKTQYF. The full variable domain, with the rest looked up from reference TRBV30 and TRBJ2-5, is SQTIHQWPATLVQPVGSPLSLECTVEGTSNPNLYWYRQAAGRGLQLLFYSVGIGQISSEVPQNLSASRPQDRQFILSSKKLLLSDSGFYLCALRQGAKTQYFGPGTRLLVL.

The chain is built from TRBV10-1 and TRBJ2-3; D is perhaps TRBD2 (5 bases). The CDR3 has 14 amino acids. Germline V lookup: CDR1 WNHNN, CDR2 SYGVQD (reference sequence). The germline V and J ends were trimmed by 3 bases and 1 base, with 8 bases remaining between them. Written as DNA, the CDR3 is TGCGCCAGCAGTGACGGTAGCGGCACAGATACGCAGTATTTT. Translated, it gives CASSDGSGTDTQYF.

The rearrangement links TRBV5-1 to TRBJ1-5; TRBD1 aligns across 9 bases. CDR1 SGHRS and CDR2 YFSETQ come from the germline V gene. Germline trimming cut 4 bases from V and 7 bases from J; bases unmatched to any gene: 15. This CDR3 has 17 residues. This CDR3 reads CASSPGGQGRVDQPQHF. As DNA, the CDR3 is TGCGCCAGCAGCCCGGGGGGACAGGGTCGGGTAGACCAGCCCCAGCATTTT.

The chain recombines TRBV7-2 with TRBJ1-1, with no clear D. Germline V lookup: CDR1 SGHTA, CDR2 FQGNSA. This CDR3 is 14 amino acids long. The ends were cut back, 3 bases at V and 4 bases at J, with 12 bases in the middle. The CDR3 DNA reads TGTGCCAGCAGCTTCCTCGGGGAGGCCACTGAAGCTTTCTTT. Translating gives CASSFLGEATEAFF.

The chain is built from TRBV12-5 and TRBJ2-5; 8 positions agree with TRBD1. The V gene's germline CDR1 is LGHNT and CDR2 FRNRAP. V was pared by 8 bases and J by 0 bases, with 5 bases of the junction left unmatched. The CDR3 length is 14 residues. CDR3 sequence (DNA): TGTGCTAGTCGAAAGACAGGGGACCAAGAGACCCAGTACTTC. Protein sequence: CASRKTGDQETQYF.

V is TRBV4-1 and J is TRBJ1-2; perhaps TRBD1 as D (5 bases). Germline V gene sequence: CDR1 MGHRA, CDR2 YSYEKL. Trimming removed 3 bases from V and 4 bases from J, with 15 bases in between. The CDR3 consists of 15 residues. This CDR3 reads CASSQLRPGGYGYTF. CDR3 DNA: TGCGCCAGCAGCCAGTTAAGGCCCGGGGGCTATGGCTACACCTTC.

J is TRBJ2-5 and V is TRBV7-9, with D perhaps matching TRBD2 (7 bases). V lost 1 base, J lost 8 bases, and 11 bases lay in between. Germline V gene lookup returns CDR1 SEHNR and CDR2 FQNEAQ (reference sequence). This CDR3 region has 13 residues. The CDR3 region has the DNA TGTGCCAGCAGCTTAGGGGCGGGGGCAACCCAGTACTTC. This encodes CASSLGAGATQYF.

The chain has TRBV6-1 and TRBJ1-1; no definite D call. This CDR3 is 15 amino acids long. V dropped 8 bases and J dropped 0 bases, with 16 bases sitting between them. Germline V gene lookup returns CDR1 MNHNS and CDR2 SASEGT. The CDR3: CASPGVGRMNTEAFF. Here the CDR3 DNA reads TGTGCCAGCCCCGGGGTTGGAAGAATGAACACTGAAGCTTTCTTT.

The gene calls are TRBV29-1 and TRBJ1-6; D possibly corresponds to TRBD1 (6 bases). CDR3 length equals 13 residues. The germline V and J ends were trimmed by 6 bases and 5 bases, with 11 bases remaining between them. Germline V lookup: CDR1 SQVTM, CDR2 ANQGSEA. The CDR3 spells CSVRQDNNSPLHF. The CDR3 DNA follows: TGCAGCGTCCGACAGGATAATAATTCACCCCTCCACTTT.

The V and J genes are TRBV2 and TRBJ2-4, with a possible D match to TRBD1 (5 bases). Germline-derived CDR1 and CDR2 are SNHLY and FYNNEI. Trimming stripped 5 bases from V and 7 bases from J, with 18 bases between. The CDR3 runs to 15 residues. The CDR3 protein is CASSLRTRGGNIQYF. The CDR3 DNA follows: TGTGCCAGCAGTTTGCGGACAAGAGGTGGGAACATTCAGTACTTC.

To note about this clone: The junction departs from germline at one end; a sequencing error may be responsible. The gene calls are TRBV7-7 and TRBJ2-3; 14 bases are shared with TRBD2. Germline V gene data show CDR1 as SSHAT and CDR2 as FNYEAQ (reference sequence). The CDR3 covers 15 residues. The CDR3 nucleotides read TGTGCTAGCAGCCCCGGGACTAGCGGGAGAGGTACGCAGTATTTT. This codes for CASSPGTSGRGTQYF.

This clone was detected a few times. The chain combines TRBV19 with TRBJ1-1, with 7 bases matching TRBD1. J lost 3 bases, V lost 4 bases, and 8 bases had no gene match. CDR1 LNHDA and CDR2 SQIVND come from the germline V gene (reference sequence). There are 15 residues in the CDR3. The CDR3 region is CASSRDTTGDTEAFF. CDR3 bases: TGTGCCAGTAGTAGGGACACAACAGGGGACACTGAAGCTTTCTTT.

The V and J genes are TRBV2 and TRBJ1-1; tentatively, D is TRBD1 (5 bases). V shed 6 bases and J shed 1 base, with 9 bases lying between them. CDR1 SNHLY and CDR2 FYNNEI come from the germline V gene. This CDR3 has 13 amino acids. The CDR3 coding sequence is TGTGCCAGCAGCAGGGAACAGAACACTGAAGCTTTCTTT. It is translated as CASSREQNTEAFF.